Below, one TCR beta chain is given with its context. The antigen remains unidentified. TCRdb's copy holds only in-frame clones and misses some; the assay was immunoSEQ multiplex PCR. The repertoire includes fewer than 35,000 clones, 81% of them detected once, and less than 20% sits in the top ten. This sample was included in a study of OX40 agonist ivuxolimab in advanced cancers. In the study overall: The patients received ivuxolimab by intravenous route every 2 weeks at 0.01 to 10 mg/kg. Enrollees could have had prior anti-PD-1, anti-PD-L1 or anti-CTLA-4 therapy, which 30% to 50% had received.

Trimming removed 1 base from V and 1 base from J; junction bases left unmatched: 0. Germline-derived CDR1 and CDR2 are LNHDA and SQIVND (reference sequence). This CDR3 has 15 residues. Researchers took blood at baseline, on cycle 4 day 1, and on cycle 7 day 1. Study results and limitations: At doses 0.1 to 3.0 mg/kg, CD4+ and CD8+ clones expanded.

The source of this sequence is an adult with an advanced solid tumor such as melanoma, head and neck, liver or kidney cancer. This chain uses TRBV19 with TRBJ2-3; 9 positions agree with TRBD2. The sample consisted of CD4+ or CD8+ T cells sorted from blood, taken in a trial of the OX40 agonist ivuxolimab. DNA for the CDR3: TGTGCCAGTAGTATAGGACTAGCGGGCACAGATACGCAGTATTTT. It translates to CASSIGLAGTDTQYF. The variable domain in full, completed from reference TRBV19 and TRBJ2-3, reads DGGITQSPKYLFRKEGQNVTLSCEQNLNHDAMYWYRQDPGQGLRLIYYSQIVNDFQKGDIAEGYSVSREKKESFPLTVTSAQKNPTAFYLCASSIGLAGTDTQYFGPGTRLTVL.